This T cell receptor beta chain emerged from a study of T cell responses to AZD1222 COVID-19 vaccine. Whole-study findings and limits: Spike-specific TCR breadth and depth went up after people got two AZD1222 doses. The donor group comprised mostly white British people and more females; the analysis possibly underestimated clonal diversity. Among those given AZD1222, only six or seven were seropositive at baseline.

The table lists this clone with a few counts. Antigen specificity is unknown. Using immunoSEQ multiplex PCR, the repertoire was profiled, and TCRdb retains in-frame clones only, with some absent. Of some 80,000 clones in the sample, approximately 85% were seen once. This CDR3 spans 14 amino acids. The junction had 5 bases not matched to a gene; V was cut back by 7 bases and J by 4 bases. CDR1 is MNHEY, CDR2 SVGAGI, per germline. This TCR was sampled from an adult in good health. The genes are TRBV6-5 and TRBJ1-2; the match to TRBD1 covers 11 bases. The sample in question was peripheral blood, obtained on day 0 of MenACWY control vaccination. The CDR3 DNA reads TGTGCCAGCATCTGGACAGGGGGCGTCTATGGCTACACCTTC. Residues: CASIWTGGVYGYTF.